This is a list of T cell receptor beta chains from one sample in a study of CD8 T cells in Susac syndrome. MiXCR, run by TCRdb on the immunoSEQ multiplex PCR reads, gives a single entry per CDR3 protein. The repertoire holds about 76,000 distinct CDR3 sequences, with about 91% as singletons. Sequences were obtained from CD8+ T cells from PBMCs. All receptors come from a human donor with multiple sclerosis. Both conserved end residues are part of each CDR3. The order of the fields is D gene, clone size, J gene, V gene, CDR3 DNA, CDR3 protein. The D gene is left open where the match is weak. Rows give clone size only sometimes, using once, few, many, or a class for an expanded clone.

- | - | TRBJ1-4 | TRBV3-1 | TGTGCCAGCAGCCAAGTCGGGTTTAATGAAAAACTGTTTTTT | CASSQVGFNEKLFF
- | - | TRBJ1-2 | TRBV3-1 | TGTGCCAGCAGCCAAGACGGGACTCGGAGGTCCTACACCTTC | CASSQDGTRRSYTF
TRBD2 | - | TRBJ2-5 | TRBV3-1 | TGTGCCAGCAGCACCCTTAGCGGGGAAGAGACCCAGTACTTC | CASSTLSGEETQYF
TRBD1 | - | TRBJ2-3 | TRBV28 | TGTGCCAGCAGGCCGCGGGACAGGGGGAAATCAGATACGCAGTATTTT | CASRPRDRGKSDTQYF
TRBD1 | - | TRBJ2-5 | TRBV7-9 | TGTGCCAGCAGCTTAGTGGGACAGGAGGGGCGAGAGACCCAGTACTTC | CASSLVGQEGRETQYF
- | - | TRBJ1-1 | TRBV5-1 | TGCGCCAGCAGCTTTATCGCACGGGACCTGAACACTGAAGCTTTCTTT | CASSFIARDLNTEAFF
TRBD1 | - | TRBJ1-1 | TRBV30 | TGTGCCTGGAGTACTTTGACAGGGCCTTTCTTT | CAWSTLTGPFF
- | - | TRBJ1-5 | TRBV19 | TGTGCCAGTAGTATAGGCCAGCCCCAGCAATTT | CASSIGQPQQF
TRBD1 | once | TRBJ1-4 | TRBV6-5 | TGTGCCAGCAGCAACGGACAGGTTAATGAAAAACTGTTTTTT | CASSNGQVNEKLFF
- | - | TRBJ2-5 | TRBV9 | TGTGCCAGCAGCGTAGCGACTTACCCGCAAGAGACCCAGTACTTC | CASSVATYPQETQYF
TRBD1 | few | TRBJ2-7 | TRBV6-2/TRBV6-3 | TGTGCCAGCACGACAGGGGACTACGAGCAGTACTTC | CASTTGDYEQYF
- | - | TRBJ2-3 | TRBV7-3 | TGTGCCAGCAGCTACAGAGGCACAGATACGCAGTATTTT | CASSYRGTDTQYF
TRBD2 | - | TRBJ2-1 | TRBV27 | TGTGCCAGCAGTGAGCGGGGTATCGATGAGCAGTTCTTC | CASSERGIDEQFF
- | - | TRBJ2-7 | TRBV5-1 | TGCGCCAGCAGCTTGGAGGGGGGGCACTACGAGCAGTACTTC | CASSLEGGHYEQYF
- | - | TRBJ2-2 | TRBV25-1 | TGTGCCAGCAGTGTGGTGGCGGGCTTCGGGGAGCTGTTTTTT | CASSVVAGFGELFF
- | - | TRBJ1-1 | TRBV4-2 | TGTGCCAGCAGCCAAGAGGAAGGCTGGACTGAAGCTTTCTTT | CASSQEEGWTEAFF
TRBD1 | - | TRBJ2-5 | TRBV20-1 | TGCAGTGCTAGACGAATGTCACCGGGACAGATCCAAGAGACCCAGTACTTC | CSARRMSPGQIQETQYF
TRBD1 | - | TRBJ2-7 | TRBV9 | TGTGCCAGCAGCGTAGATGGGACAGGGGGCTCCTACGAGCAGTACTTC | CASSVDGTGGSYEQYF
TRBD2 | - | TRBJ2-5 | TRBV12-3/TRBV12-4 | TGTGCCAGCAGTCCCGGGACTAGCGGCCAAGAGACCCAGTACTTC | CASSPGTSGQETQYF
TRBD1 | - | TRBJ2-7 | TRBV5-1 | TGCGCCAGCAGCTTGGTGGGACAGGGGGGGTCCGAGCAGTACTTC | CASSLVGQGGSEQYF
- | - | TRBJ2-3 | TRBV7-6 | TGTGCCAGCAGCTTGGGGCTAACAGATACGCAGTATTTT | CASSLGLTDTQYF
- | - | TRBJ2-1 | TRBV2 | TGTGCCAGCAGTGAAATAGGACCTCGTCCCAATGAGCAGTTCTTC | CASSEIGPRPNEQFF
- | - | TRBJ1-5 | TRBV19 | TGTGCCAGTACCCCGGGTAGTCGGGGCAATCAGCCCCAGCATTTT | CASTPGSRGNQPQHF
TRBD2 | once | TRBJ2-7 | TRBV7-2 | TGTGCCAGCAGCTTTGTCCCTAGCGGTGTATCCTACGAGCAGTACTTC | CASSFVPSGVSYEQYF
TRBD2 | - | TRBJ2-2 | TRBV7-9 | TGTGCCAGCAGCTTAGCCCAAGGGACTAGCGACACCGGGGAGCTGTTTTTT | CASSLAQGTSDTGELFF
TRBD2 | - | TRBJ2-1 | TRBV30 | TGTGCCGGCGGGTGGCTAGCGGGAGGATACAATGAGCAGTTCTTC | CAGGWLAGGYNEQFF
TRBD2 | - | TRBJ2-3 | TRBV2 | TGTGCCAGCAGTGAAGCGCGTCTAGCGGGAAGGGATACGCAGTATTTT | CASSEARLAGRDTQYF
- | few | TRBJ2-1 | TRBV7-9 | TGTGCCAGCAGCTCAGGCAGGGGGGGCCATGAGCAGTTCTTC | CASSSGRGGHEQFF
TRBD1 | once | TRBJ1-1 | TRBV25-1 | TGTGCCAGCAGTGAGGACAGGTACACTGAAGCTTTCTTT | CASSEDRYTEAFF
- | - | TRBJ2-5 | TRBV23-1 | TGCGCCAGCAGTCAATCGAGGGAGGAGACCCAGTACTTC | CASSQSREETQYF
- | - | TRBJ1-1 | TRBV5-1 | TGCGCCAGCGTTTCGGAGCCCACTTACAACACTGAAGCTTTCTTT | CASVSEPTYNTEAFF
- | - | TRBJ1-2 | TRBV13 | TGTGCCAGCAGCTTGGTGACAGACTACACCTTC | CASSLVTDYTF
- | - | TRBJ2-5 | TRBV3-1 | TGTGCCAGCAGCCAATTCCCAGCTACCTACCAAGAGACCCAGTACTTC | CASSQFPATYQETQYF
- | - | TRBJ2-5 | TRBV7-6 | TGTGCCAGCACACCCCAGGGTAAAGAGACCCAGTACTTC | CASTPQGKETQYF
TRBD1 | - | TRBJ2-1 | TRBV9 | TGTGCCAGCAGCCCACCGTGGACAGGGAAGAGGGGGAATGAGCAGTTCTTC | CASSPPWTGKRGNEQFF
- | - | TRBJ1-3 | TRBV5-6 | TGTGCCAGCGAGGACGGGGCCTCGGGAAACACCATATATTTT | CASEDGASGNTIYF
TRBD2 | - | TRBJ2-7 | TRBV10-3 | TGTGCCATCAGTGAGACTAGCGGGAGAGCCTACGAGCAGTACTTC | CAISETSGRAYEQYF
- | - | TRBJ2-5 | TRBV7-2 | TGTGCCAGCAGCTTAGCCACAGCCGCGTCCCAGTACTTC | CASSLATAASQYF
- | - | TRBJ2-3 | TRBV2 | TGTGCCAGCACGGCGGGGGCCCTCTTAGCTACAGATACGCAGTATTTT | CASTAGALLATDTQYF
- | - | TRBJ1-1 | TRBV13 | TGTGCCAGCAGCTTTTGGAATCAGAACACTGAAGCTTTCTTT | CASSFWNQNTEAFF
TRBD2 | - | TRBJ2-5 | TRBV4-2 | TGTGCCAGCAGCCCACTAGCGGGGGACGAGACCCAGTACTTC | CASSPLAGDETQYF
- | - | TRBJ2-7 | TRBV15 | TGTGCCACCAGCAGAGAGGCGGGGGACAGTTCCGAGCAGTACTTC | CATSREAGDSSEQYF
- | - | TRBJ1-3 | TRBV28 | TGTGCCAGCAACGCGGGGGGCTCTGGAAACACCATATATTTT | CASNAGGSGNTIYF
TRBD1 | - | TRBJ2-1 | TRBV7-3 | TGTGCCAGCAGCTCTTTAGCAATACCCATACAGGGGAGCTCCTACAATGAGCAGTTCTTC | CASSSLAIPIQGSSYNEQFF
TRBD1 | - | TRBJ1-6 | TRBV20-1 | TGCAGTGCTAGAGGACAGGGGCTGGGTTCACCCCTCCACTTT | CSARGQGLGSPLHF